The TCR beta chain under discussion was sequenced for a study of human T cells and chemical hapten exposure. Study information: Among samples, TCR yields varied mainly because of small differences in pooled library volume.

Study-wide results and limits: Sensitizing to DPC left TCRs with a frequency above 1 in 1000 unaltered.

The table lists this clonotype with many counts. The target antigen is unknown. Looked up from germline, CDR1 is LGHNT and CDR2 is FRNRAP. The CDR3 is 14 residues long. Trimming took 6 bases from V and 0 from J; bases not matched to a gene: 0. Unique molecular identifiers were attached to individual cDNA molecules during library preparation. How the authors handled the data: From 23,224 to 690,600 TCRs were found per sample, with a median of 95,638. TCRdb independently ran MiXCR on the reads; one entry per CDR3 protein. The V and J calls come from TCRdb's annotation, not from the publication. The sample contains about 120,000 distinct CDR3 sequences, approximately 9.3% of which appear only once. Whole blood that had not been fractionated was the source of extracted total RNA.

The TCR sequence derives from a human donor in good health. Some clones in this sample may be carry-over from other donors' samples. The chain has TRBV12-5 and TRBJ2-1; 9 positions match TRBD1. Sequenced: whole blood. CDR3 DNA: TGTGCTAGTGGGACAGGGGGCTCCTACAATGAGCAGTTCTTC. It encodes CASGTGGSYNEQFF.